This TCR beta chain was obtained from a study of blood T cell repertoires in COVID-19. Study details: T cells, B-cell-depleted T cells, or PBMCs supplied cDNA or gDNA.

The study recruited people aged about 18 to 89 years across 24 US areas. Each exposed participant met a COVID-19 case in the 2 weeks preceding study entry. In germline, CDR1 is SGHTA, CDR2 FQGNSA. The CDR3 extends over 13 amino acids. Trimming took off 5 bases at V and 7 bases at J, with 12 bases between the two ends. Study processing details: Estimated nucleated cell counts came from reference gene primer amplification. This table comes from immunoSEQ multiplex PCR, and its TCRdb copy is limited to in-frame clones, with some not included. V, J and clone size reflect that table, while D and trimming were determined from the DNA. The table shows a few hundred thousand clones, with 80% to 90% occurring only once.

This TCR came from a woman between 45 and 65 years old who had been exposed to COVID-19. V usage is TRBV7-2 and J usage is TRBJ2-4, with D possibly TRBD2 on 7 matching bases. The material sequenced was PBMCs or T cells enriched from blood (not recorded which). CDR3 nucleotides: TGTGCCAGCAGCCTCGGGGGGCACAACATTCAGTACTTC. Translation: CASSLGGHNIQYF.